A single sample gave rise to the 22 T cell receptor beta chains below, sequenced in a study of cytomegalovirus exposure and HLA in healthy donors. PCR used 60 Vbeta primers and 13 Jbeta primers. Sequenced by immunoSEQ multiplex PCR; TCRdb stores in-frame clones only, minus some. Of approximately 130,000 clones listed, around 70% are singletons. Sequencing input: PBMCs. These receptors all come from a woman aged 60-70 years in good health and CMV-seropositive.

The chain carries TRBV9 and TRBJ2-7, with TRBD1 matching over 7 bases. CDR1 and CDR2 from the germline V gene are SGDLS and YYNGEE. The junction had 2 bases not matched to a gene; V was cut back by 3 bases and J by 5 bases. There are 12 residues in the CDR3. CDR3: CASSEGTDEQYF. The DNA for the CDR3 is TGTGCCAGCAGCGAGGGGACAGACGAGCAGTACTTC.

This chain joins TRBV6-5 and TRBJ1-2; the match to TRBD1 covers 11 bases. CDR3 length: 15 amino acids. The V and J ends lost 5 bases and 2 bases, in that order; junction bases with no gene match: 4. Germline V gene sequence: CDR1 MNHEY, CDR2 SVGAGI. The CDR3 nucleotides are TGTGCCAGCAGTACCCGGACAGGGGGCAACTATGGCTACACCTTC. This sequence encodes CASSTRTGGNYGYTF.

This clone was detected only a few times. The chain recombines TRBV5-1 with TRBJ1-1, with D perhaps TRBD1 (5 bases). Germline CDR1 is SGHRS and CDR2 is YFSETQ. The CDR3 is 13 residues long. V was trimmed by 9 bases and J by 6 bases, leaving 18 bases between them. CDR3 protein: CATGRGEGSEAFF. CDR3 DNA sequence: TGCGCCACCGGTCGGGGGGAAGGCTCTGAAGCTTTCTTT.

This sequence joins TRBV19 and TRBJ1-5; 7 positions match TRBD1. V shed 5 bases and J 2 bases; nucleotides not matched to a gene: 6. The CDR3 is made up of 15 amino acids. Germline V gives CDR1 LNHDA, CDR2 SQIVND (reference sequence). CDR3 sequence (DNA): TGTGCCAGTAGTTTCCAGGGGGGAGGCAATCAGCCCCAGCATTTT. Translated: CASSFQGGGNQPQHF.

The chain employs TRBV6-5 and TRBJ2-7; TRBD2 is a possible D gene (5 bases). V lost 1 base, J lost 7 bases, and 17 bases lay in between. The CDR3 spans 15 residues. The V gene's germline CDR1 is MNHEY and CDR2 SVGAGI. DNA for the CDR3: TGTGCCAGCAGTTACTTCGGGAACAACCCTAAAGAGCAGTACTTC. The encoded protein is CASSYFGNNPKEQYF.

V is TRBV6-1 and J is TRBJ2-6; maybe TRBD2 (6 bases). The germline V and J ends were trimmed by 7 bases and 3 bases, with 13 bases remaining between them. This CDR3 contains 15 residues. Germline V gene data show CDR1 as MNHNS and CDR2 as SASEGT. In DNA, the CDR3 is TGTGCCAGCAATCTAGCGAGGGGTGGGGCCAACGTCCTGACTTTC. The encoded protein is CASNLARGGANVLTF.

This chain uses TRBV7-2 with TRBJ1-6; D may be TRBD1 (6 bases). Trimming removed 5 bases at V and 9 bases at J, with 17 bases between. CDR3 length equals 15 residues. Per the germline V gene, CDR1 is SGHTA and CDR2 is FQGNSA. CDR3 in amino acids: CASSLRQVPGSPLHF. CDR3 nucleotides: TGTGCCAGCAGCCTCCGACAGGTCCCTGGTTCACCCCTCCACTTT.

V gene TRBV6-6 combines with J gene TRBJ2-1; 10 nucleotides align to TRBD1. CDR3 length: 16 amino acids. Trimming cost V 5 bases and J 1 base; bases outside gene matches: 5. Germline assignment: CDR1 MNHNY and CDR2 SVGAGI (reference sequence). The CDR3 nucleotides read TGTGCCAGCAGTCAACGACAGGGGGCGTCCTACAATGAGCAGTTCTTC. This translates into CASSQRQGASYNEQFF.

There are many counts of this clone. The rearrangement joins TRBV4-1 to TRBJ2-2, with D perhaps TRBD2 (5 bases). This CDR3 region has 21 residues. Looked up from germline, CDR1 is MGHRA and CDR2 is YSYEKL. The germline V and J ends were trimmed by 1 base and 5 bases, with 29 bases remaining between them. The DNA of the CDR3 is TGCGCCAGCAGCCAAGGTGATATGTACGTGGACTCGGGTCGGAGGACCGGGGAGCTGTTTTTT. Translation: CASSQGDMYVDSGRRTGELFF.

This chain joins TRBV29-1 and TRBJ2-7; 12 nucleotides match TRBD1. This CDR3 has 15 residues. Germline V gene sequence: CDR1 SQVTM, CDR2 ANQGSEA. Germline trimming cut 6 bases from V and 1 base from J; bases unmatched to any gene: 7. The CDR3 DNA reads TGCAGCGTACAGGGACAGGGGGCTAAATCCTACGAGCAGTACTTC. It is translated as CSVQGQGAKSYEQYF.

This chain joins TRBV9 and TRBJ2-4; 11 bases agree with TRBD2. Germline V gene lookup returns CDR1 SGDLS and CDR2 YYNGEE. After removal of 3 bases from V and 6 bases from J, the junction contained 8 bases not matched to a gene. The CDR3 totals 16 residues. DNA of the CDR3: TGTGCCAGCAGCGGTTTAGCGGGGGGGCGGGGAAACATTCAGTACTTC. This sequence encodes CASSGLAGGRGNIQYF.

This sequence joins TRBV11-3 and TRBJ2-3; 12 nucleotides match TRBD1. V shed 5 bases and J 5 bases; nucleotides not matched to a gene: 5. The length of the CDR3 is 15 residues. Germline V gene sequence: CDR1 SGHNT, CDR2 YENEEA. DNA for the CDR3: TGTGCCAGCAGCACCCGGGACAGGGGGCAAGATACGCAGTATTTT. This gives the protein CASSTRDRGQDTQYF.

This clone has more than one count but fewer than ten. The chain recombines TRBV7-9 with TRBJ1-2, with no clear D. CDR3 length: 12 amino acids. V lost 10 bases and J 0 bases, leaving 9 bases between the germline ends. Germline V gene sequence: CDR1 SEHNR, CDR2 FQNEAQ (reference sequence). CDR3 region: CAITDSNYGYTF. Written as DNA, the CDR3 is TGTGCCATCACAGATTCTAACTATGGCTACACCTTC.

The chain links TRBV15 to TRBJ1-4, with TRBD1 matching 8 bases. Germline V gene data show CDR1 as LNHNV and CDR2 as YYDKDF (reference sequence). With 5 bases clipped from V and 4 bases from J, the junction kept 9 bases outside the gene matches. The CDR3 contains 16 residues. The CDR3 nucleotides are TGTGCCACCAGCCCAGGACAGGGAAAAAGTAATGAAAAACTGTTTTTT. It codes for CATSPGQGKSNEKLFF.

This clone turned up a few times. The chain uses TRBV6-5 and TRBJ1-4, with 9 nucleotides matching TRBD1. CDR1 is MNHEY, CDR2 SVGAGI, per germline. Losses at the gene ends were 0 bases for V and 4 bases for J; bases not matched to a gene: 3. This CDR3 has 16 amino acids. The CDR3 DNA sequence: TGTGCCAGCAGTTACTCGTACAGGGGGCTTAATGAAAAACTGTTTTTT. Translating gives CASSYSYRGLNEKLFF.

The genes are TRBV11-2 and TRBJ1-2; D ambiguous. The CDR3 sequence is 14 residues long. Germline CDR1 reads SGHAT; CDR2 reads FQNNGV. Trimming removed 0 bases at V and 5 bases at J, with 10 bases between. CDR3 residues: CASSLDRERYGYTF. CDR3 DNA sequence: TGTGCCAGCAGCTTAGATCGGGAAAGATATGGCTACACCTTC.

The chain has TRBV5-1 and TRBJ2-1; 8 nucleotides agree with TRBD2. The CDR3 is made up of 15 amino acids. CDR1 and CDR2 from the germline V gene are SGHRS and YFSETQ. V dropped 1 base and J dropped 4; count of bases not matched to a gene: 4. The CDR3 DNA follows: TGCGCCAGCAGCTTGACGGGGGGGCCGTACAATGAGCAGTTCTTC. Translated: CASSLTGGPYNEQFF. Looking up the rest from reference TRBV5-1 and TRBJ2-1 gives the full variable domain: KAGVTQTPRYLIKTRGQQVTLSCSPISGHRSVSWYQQTPGQGLQFLFEYFSETQRNKGNFPGRFSGRQFSNSRSEMNVSTLELGDSALYLCASSLTGGPYNEQFFGPGTRLTVL.

The chain couples TRBV10-3 to TRBJ1-4; D is perhaps TRBD1 (5 bases). The CDR3 has 16 residues. V was pared by 0 bases and J by 8 bases, with 16 bases between. Germline-derived CDR1 and CDR2 are ENHRY and SYGVKD. The CDR3 DNA reads as TGTGCCATCAGTGAGTCGAATTGGGGCCTAGAAGAAAAACTGTTTTTT. Translating it yields CAISESNWGLEEKLFF.

This clone appeared a few times. The J gene is TRBJ1-1, the V gene TRBV5-6; D is undetermined. The V and J ends lost 1 base and 1 base respectively, with 8 bases between them. Germline V gene data show CDR1 as SGHDT and CDR2 as YYEEEE. The CDR3 length is 14 residues. The CDR3 reads CASSLLVQNTEAFF. The DNA for the CDR3 is TGTGCCAGCAGCTTGTTGGTACAGAACACTGAAGCTTTCTTT.

V and J are TRBV7-9 and TRBJ1-1; unclear D gene. Germline V CDR1 and CDR2: SEHNR, FQNEAQ (reference sequence). This CDR3 is 14 amino acids long. V was shortened by 5 bases and J by 6 bases, with 16 bases between the two germline ends. The CDR3 coding sequence is TGTGCCAGCAGCAAAACGCGGACTTCCTCTGAAGCTTTCTTT. This codes for CASSKTRTSSEAFF.

The chain links TRBV11-2 to TRBJ1-2, with TRBD1 as a possible D gene (6 bases). V was shortened by 1 base and J by 4 bases, with 10 bases between the two germline ends. This CDR3 is built from 14 residues. Germline V gene data show CDR1 as SGHAT and CDR2 as FQNNGV. The CDR3 is CASSLGQGIYGYTF. The DNA of the CDR3 is TGTGCCAGCAGCTTAGGGCAGGGGATCTATGGCTACACCTTC.

The CDR3 sequence is CASTESSGANVLTF. CDR3 DNA: TGTGCCAGTACCGAGAGCTCTGGGGCCAACGTCCTGACTTTC. The chain combines TRBV19 with TRBJ2-6; D not certain. Trimming stripped 7 bases from V and 0 bases from J, with 7 bases between. This CDR3 is built from 14 residues. CDR1 is LNHDA and CDR2 is SQIVND in the germline V gene (reference sequence).